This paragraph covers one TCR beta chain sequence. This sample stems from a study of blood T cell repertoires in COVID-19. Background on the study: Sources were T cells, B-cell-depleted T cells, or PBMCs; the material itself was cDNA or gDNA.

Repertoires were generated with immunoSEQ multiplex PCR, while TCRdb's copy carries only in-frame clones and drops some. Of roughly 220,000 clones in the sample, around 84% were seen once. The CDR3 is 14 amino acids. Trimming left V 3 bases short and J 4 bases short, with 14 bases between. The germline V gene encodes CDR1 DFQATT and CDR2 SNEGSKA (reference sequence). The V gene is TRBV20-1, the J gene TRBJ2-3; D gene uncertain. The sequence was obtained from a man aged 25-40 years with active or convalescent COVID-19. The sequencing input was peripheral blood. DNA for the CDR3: TGCAGTGCTAGTGGTAACGGTCAGGCAGATACGCAGTATTTT. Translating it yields CSASGNGQADTQYF.